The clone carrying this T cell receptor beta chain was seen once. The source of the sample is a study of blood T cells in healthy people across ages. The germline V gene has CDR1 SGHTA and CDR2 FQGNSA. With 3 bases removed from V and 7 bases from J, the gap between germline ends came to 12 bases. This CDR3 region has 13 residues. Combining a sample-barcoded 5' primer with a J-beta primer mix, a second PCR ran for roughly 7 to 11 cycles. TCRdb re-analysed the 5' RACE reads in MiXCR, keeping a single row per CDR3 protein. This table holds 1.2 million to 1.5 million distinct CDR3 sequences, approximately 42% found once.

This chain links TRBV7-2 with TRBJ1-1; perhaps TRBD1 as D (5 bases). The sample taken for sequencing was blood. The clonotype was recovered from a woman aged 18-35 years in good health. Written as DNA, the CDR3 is TGTGCCAGCAGCTTTGGGAGACAGCTTGAAGCTTTCTTT. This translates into CASSFGRQLEAFF.